The 22 T cell receptor beta chains listed next were all sequenced from one sample in a study of T-cell memory formation after mild COVID-19. TCRdb redid the calling of the 5' RACE reads with MiXCR, one entry per CDR3 protein. The sample has about 170,000 distinct CDR3 sequences, over 10% seen once. Sequencing was done on a sample of PBMCs or a T cell subset sorted from them (not recorded which). The receptors shown here come from a man in his late teens or twenties who had mild COVID-19 (a few samples of this study predate the infection). Cell type and time point are not known.

This clonotype has more than one count but fewer than ten. The gene calls are TRBV3-1 and TRBJ1-6; D is unresolved. With 1 base removed from V and 8 bases from J, the gap between germline ends came to 6 bases. The CDR3 has 13 amino acids. CDR1 LGHDT and CDR2 YNNKEL come from the germline V gene (reference sequence). CDR3 in DNA: TGTGCCAGCAGCCAAGGTCGGGATTCACCCCTCCACTTT. It is translated as CASSQGRDSPLHF.

The CDR3 nucleotides are TGTGCCAGCATTCGTGACAGGTCCGGCTACAATGAGCAGTTCTTC. As protein: CASIRDRSGYNEQFF. The rearrangement joins TRBV6-1 to TRBJ2-1, with TRBD1 as a possible D gene (6 bases). Germline CDR1 MNHNS, CDR2 SASEGT. The V end was cut by 7 bases, the J end by 3 bases, with 16 bases between. The CDR3 loop spans 15 amino acids.

The chain is built from TRBV7-2 and TRBJ2-7; possibly TRBD1 for D (5 bases). Germline V lookup: CDR1 SGHTA, CDR2 FQGNSA. The CDR3 consists of 13 residues. Trimming shortened V by 2 bases and J by 4 bases, and 9 bases separated the two germline ends. CDR3: CASSLTTGYEQYV. CDR3 DNA: TGTGCCAGCAGCTTAACAACAGGTTACGAGCAGTACGTC.

This clonotype has only a few counts. The rearrangement uses TRBV6-5 and TRBJ1-1, with no clear D. Per the germline V gene, CDR1 is MNHEY and CDR2 is SVGAGI. The CDR3 spans 13 residues. With 2 bases removed from V and 8 bases from J, the gap between germline ends came to 12 bases. The CDR3 DNA is TGTGCCAGCAGTTACGTCCGGGTAAGGGAAGCTTTCTTT. Translation: CASSYVRVREAFF.

This clonotype turned up a few times. V usage is TRBV21-1 and J usage is TRBJ2-7; the table's TRBD1 call for D was not verified on the DNA. TRBV21-1 is a listed pseudogene. CDR3 length: 11 amino acids. The CDR3, as DNA: TGTGCCAGCAGTTTCCCCGGCGAGCAGTACTTC. Translating it yields CASSFPGEQYF.

The rearrangement uses TRBV5-1 and TRBJ2-7; D possibly matches TRBD1 or TRBD2 (5 bases each). Trimming took off 5 bases at V and 1 base at J, with 13 bases between the two ends. The CDR3 length is 14 residues. CDR1 and CDR2 (germline): SGHRS, YFSETQ. CDR3 in amino acids: CASSKRDGSYEQYF. The CDR3 nucleotides are TGCGCCAGCAGTAAGAGGGACGGGTCCTACGAGCAGTACTTC.

The V and J genes are TRBV5-1 and TRBJ1-2; D is undetermined. V was shortened by 0 bases and J by 6 bases, with 15 bases between the two germline ends. Germline CDR1 and CDR2: SGHRS and YFSETQ. The CDR3 is 15 residues long. The CDR3 region has the DNA TGCGCCAGCAGCTTGGAGACATCGGGTCAGAATGGCTACACCTTC. It encodes CASSLETSGQNGYTF.

This chain links TRBV7-9 with TRBJ1-1; no reliable D call. From germline, CDR1 is SEHNR and CDR2 FQNEAQ (reference sequence). CDR3 length: 14 amino acids. V lost 5 bases, J lost 5 bases, and 15 bases lay in between. CDR3 bases: TGTGCCAGCAGCCCCCACTCTGAGGTGACTGAAGCTTTCTTT. Amino acid sequence: CASSPHSEVTEAFF.

This clonotype has a count of ten or more. The genes are TRBV5-6 and TRBJ2-3; the D is unclear. The CDR3 runs to 16 residues. Trimming took off 0 bases at V and 11 bases at J, with 22 bases between the two ends. Germline CDR1 and CDR2: SGHDT and YYEEEE. For the CDR3, the DNA is TGTGCCAGCAGCTTGGTGGCCAGTGGAAAGATGAATATGCAGTATTTT. It yields the protein CASSLVASGKMNMQYF.

The chain employs TRBV29-1 and TRBJ1-1; D is possibly TRBD1 (5 bases). This CDR3 spans 15 amino acids. V lost 3 bases to trimming and J lost 1 base, with 15 bases between them. In germline, CDR1 is SQVTM, CDR2 ANQGSEA. CDR3 loop: CSVEGGVRANTEAFF. The CDR3 DNA reads TGCAGCGTTGAGGGTGGGGTCAGGGCGAACACTGAAGCTTTCTTT.

The chain has TRBV7-2 and TRBJ1-2, with D perhaps matching TRBD1 (6 bases). This CDR3 is 15 amino acids long. Germline CDR1 reads SGHTA; CDR2 reads FQGNSA. V was pared by 0 bases and J by 8 bases, with 16 bases between. The CDR3 sequence is CASSLASGVFRGYTF. The CDR3 DNA follows: TGTGCCAGCAGCTTAGCGTCAGGGGTTTTCCGAGGCTACACCTTC.

The chain is built from TRBV20-1 and TRBJ2-4; maybe TRBD2 (6 bases). Germline CDR1 reads DFQATT; CDR2 reads SNEGSKA (reference sequence). Trimming cost V 6 bases and J 3 bases, with 12 bases left between them. CDR3 length: 13 amino acids. Here the CDR3 DNA reads TGCAGTGCAAGGGGACTTCGCAAAAACATTCAGTACTTC. Its translation is CSARGLRKNIQYF.

The sample holds a few counts of this clonotype. The chain links TRBV18 to TRBJ1-1; possible D gene TRBD1, 5 bases. Germline CDR1 is KGHSH and CDR2 is LQKENI. Trimming stripped 0 bases from V and 1 base from J, with 9 bases between. The CDR3 extends over 15 amino acids. The CDR3 region is CASSPPGQGNTEAFF. The CDR3 DNA reads TGTGCCAGCTCACCACCGGGGCAGGGGAACACTGAAGCTTTCTTT. The complete variable domain, with remaining parts taken from reference TRBV18 and TRBJ1-1, reads NAGVMQNPRHLVRRRGQEARLRCSPMKGHSHVYWYRQLPEEGLKFMVYLQKENIIDESGMPKERFSAEFPKEGPSILRIQQVVRGDSAAYFCASSPPGQGNTEAFFGQGTRLTVV.

The rearrangement uses TRBV7-9 and TRBJ2-4, with D possibly being TRBD1 (6 bases). Germline V CDR1 and CDR2: SEHNR, FQNEAQ (reference sequence). This CDR3 spans 15 amino acids. V lost 3 bases, J lost 1 base, and 10 bases lay in between. The CDR3 region has the DNA TGTGCCAGCAGCTTCGAGGGGGAGGCCAAAAACATTCAGTACTTC. This sequence encodes CASSFEGEAKNIQYF.

This clonotype has only a few counts. This sequence joins TRBV25-1 and TRBJ2-2; 9 nucleotides align to TRBD1. This CDR3 has 17 amino acids. Germline CDR1 MGHDK, CDR2 SYGVNS. Trimming took 2 bases from V and 4 from J; bases not matched to a gene: 8. CDR3 protein: CASSERGTGWGTGELFF. The CDR3 DNA sequence: TGTGCCAGCAGTGAAAGGGGGACAGGGTGGGGCACCGGGGAGCTGTTTTTT.

The rearrangement links TRBV5-1 to TRBJ1-4; D gene ambiguous. Trimming shortened V by 0 bases and J by 0 bases, and 15 bases separated the two germline ends. The CDR3 is 18 residues long. The germline V gene encodes CDR1 SGHRS and CDR2 YFSETQ. CDR3 coding DNA: TGCGCCAGCAGCTTGGGACTCCTACTAGGCGCAACTAATGAAAAACTGTTTTTT. Translating it yields CASSLGLLLGATNEKLFF. The variable domain in full, with the rest retrieved from reference TRBV5-1 and TRBJ1-4, is KAGVTQTPRYLIKTRGQQVTLSCSPISGHRSVSWYQQTPGQGLQFLFEYFSETQRNKGNFPGRFSGRQFSNSRSEMNVSTLELGDSALYLCASSLGLLLGATNEKLFFGSGTQLSVL.

The table lists this clonotype with a few counts. The rearrangement joins TRBV5-1 to TRBJ2-1; the match to TRBD2 covers 9 bases. The CDR3 covers 13 residues. The V and J ends lost 6 bases and 4 bases, in that order; junction bases with no gene match: 2. Germline V gene lookup returns CDR1 SGHRS and CDR2 YFSETQ. The chain's CDR3 is CASKAGGYNEQFF. CDR3 DNA sequence: TGCGCCAGCAAGGCGGGGGGGTACAATGAGCAGTTCTTC.

This clonotype was recorded a few times. The rearrangement joins TRBV6-5 to TRBJ2-6, with 7 bases lining up with TRBD2. Germline V gene data show CDR1 as MNHEY and CDR2 as SVGAGI. J gave up 4 bases and V 7 bases, and 7 bases lay outside the gene matches. The CDR3 contains 15 residues. As DNA, the CDR3 is TGTGCCAGCACCTCGGGGGGTCGAGGGGCCAACGTCCTGACTTTC. Its protein is CASTSGGRGANVLTF.

This chain links TRBV7-2 with TRBJ1-1; D is undetermined. Trimming took off 4 bases at V and 0 bases at J, with 12 bases between the two ends. CDR3 length: 15 amino acids. Germline CDR1 reads SGHTA; CDR2 reads FQGNSA. CDR3 sequence (DNA): TGTGCCAGCAGCTCACAGACGGGAATGAACACTGAAGCTTTCTTT. The encoded protein is CASSSQTGMNTEAFF.

This clonotype was recorded many times. The chain couples TRBV4-3 to TRBJ2-2; D gene unclear. CDR1 LGHNA and CDR2 YSLEER come from the germline V gene. CDR3 size: 18 residues. The V gene lost 5 bases and the J gene lost 2 bases, with 21 bases spanning the gap. CDR3 sequence: CASSYEVPSYINTGELFF. DNA for the CDR3: TGCGCCAGCAGCTATGAAGTCCCGAGTTATATAAACACCGGGGAGCTGTTTTTT.

J is TRBJ1-1 and V is TRBV7-3, with unresolved D. The CDR3 totals 15 residues. With 4 bases removed from V and 4 bases from J, the gap between germline ends came to 16 bases. Germline lookup yields CDR1 SGHTA and CDR2 FQGTGA. The CDR3 loop reads CASSSGNGYGTEAFF. The DNA for the CDR3 is TGTGCCAGCAGCTCTGGGAATGGGTACGGCACTGAAGCTTTCTTT.

V gene TRBV4-3 combines with J gene TRBJ2-1; D gene unclear. Per germline, CDR1 LGHNA and CDR2 YSLEER. CDR3 length: 17 residues. The V gene lost 3 bases and the J gene lost 6 bases, with 21 bases spanning the gap. The CDR3 here is CASSQSLTRAVLNEQFF. CDR3 nucleotide sequence: TGCGCCAGCAGCCAGAGCCTAACAAGGGCCGTCCTCAATGAGCAGTTCTTC.